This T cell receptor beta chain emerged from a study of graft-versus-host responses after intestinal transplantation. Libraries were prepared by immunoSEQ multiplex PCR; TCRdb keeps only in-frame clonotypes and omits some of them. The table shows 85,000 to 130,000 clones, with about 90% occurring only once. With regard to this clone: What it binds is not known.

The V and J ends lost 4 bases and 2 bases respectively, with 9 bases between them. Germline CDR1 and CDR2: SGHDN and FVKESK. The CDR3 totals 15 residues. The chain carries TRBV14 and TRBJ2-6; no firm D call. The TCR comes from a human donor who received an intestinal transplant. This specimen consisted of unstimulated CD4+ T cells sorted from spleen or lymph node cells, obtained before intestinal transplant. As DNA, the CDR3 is TGTGCCAGCAGCCCCACTCCCCCTGGGGCCAACGTCCTGACTTTC. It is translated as CASSPTPPGANVLTF.